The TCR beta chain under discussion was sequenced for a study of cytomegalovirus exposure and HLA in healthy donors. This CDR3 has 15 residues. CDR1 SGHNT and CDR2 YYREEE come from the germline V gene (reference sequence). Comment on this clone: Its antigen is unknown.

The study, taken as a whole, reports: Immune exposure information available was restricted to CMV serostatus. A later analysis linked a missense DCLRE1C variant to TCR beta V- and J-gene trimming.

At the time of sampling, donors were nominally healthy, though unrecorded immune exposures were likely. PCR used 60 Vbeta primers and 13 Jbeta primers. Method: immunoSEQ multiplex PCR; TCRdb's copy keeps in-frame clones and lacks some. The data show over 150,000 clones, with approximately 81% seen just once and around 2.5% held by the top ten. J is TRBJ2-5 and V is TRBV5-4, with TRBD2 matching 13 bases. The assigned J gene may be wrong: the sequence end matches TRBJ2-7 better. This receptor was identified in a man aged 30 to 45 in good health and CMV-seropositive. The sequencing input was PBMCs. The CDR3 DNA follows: TGTGCCAGCAGCCCCGGACTAGCGGGAGCTTCCGAGCAGTACTTC. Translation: CASSPGLAGASEQYF.